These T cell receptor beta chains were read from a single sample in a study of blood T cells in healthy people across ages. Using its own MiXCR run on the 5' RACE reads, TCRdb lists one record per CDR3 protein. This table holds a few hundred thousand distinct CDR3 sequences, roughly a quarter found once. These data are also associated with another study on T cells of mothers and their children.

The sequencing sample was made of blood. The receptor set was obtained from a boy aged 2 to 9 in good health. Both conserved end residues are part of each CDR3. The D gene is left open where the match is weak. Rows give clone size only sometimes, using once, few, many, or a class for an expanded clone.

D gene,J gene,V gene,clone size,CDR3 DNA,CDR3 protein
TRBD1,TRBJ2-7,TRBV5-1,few,TGCGCCAGCAGCTTGGGGACAGGGTTTGACGAGCAGTACTTC,CASSLGTGFDEQYF
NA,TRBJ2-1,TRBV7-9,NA,TGTGCCAGCAGCTCCATGGGTGATGAGCAGTTCTTC,CASSSMGDEQFF
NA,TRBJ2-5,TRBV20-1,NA,TGCAGTGCTAGATCGGGGGGCCCTCAAGAGACCCAGTACTTC,CSARSGGPQETQYF
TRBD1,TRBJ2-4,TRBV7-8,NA,TGTGCCAGCAGCTTAGGGGCCAGGGGGCAGGGGCGAGTAGGCCTAGCCAAAAACATTCAGTACTTC,CASSLGARGQGRVGLAKNIQYF
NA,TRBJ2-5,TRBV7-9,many,TGTGCCAGCAGTTTAGGGGCTGGGGAGACCCAGTACTTC,CASSLGAGETQYF
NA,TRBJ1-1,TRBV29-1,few,TGCAGCGTCGCACAGGGGAACACTGAAGCTTTCTTT,CSVAQGNTEAFF
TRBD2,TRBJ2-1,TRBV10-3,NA,TGTGCCATCAGTGAAACTAGCGGGAGCCGTAATGAGCAGTTCTTC,CAISETSGSRNEQFF
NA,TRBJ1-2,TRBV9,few,TGTGCCAGCAGCGTACAGGGCAACTATGGCTACACCTTC,CASSVQGNYGYTF
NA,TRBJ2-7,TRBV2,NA,TGTGCCAGCAGTGAAGTGTACCGGACTTCCGTCGAGCAGTACTTC,CASSEVYRTSVEQYF
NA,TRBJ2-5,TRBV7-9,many,TGTGCCAGCAGCCCGGGACTTGAGACCCAGTACTTC,CASSPGLETQYF
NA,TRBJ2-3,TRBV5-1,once,TGCGCCAGCAGCCAACAGGGGAGGGCAGATACGCAGTATTTT,CASSQQGRADTQYF
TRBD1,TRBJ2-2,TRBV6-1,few,TGTGCCAGCGATAGGACAGGGACCAACACCGGGGAGCTGTTTTTT,CASDRTGTNTGELFF
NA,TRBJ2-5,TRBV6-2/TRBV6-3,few,TGTGCCAGCAGCCCAAGGCAGACCCAAGGGGAGACCCAGTACTTC,CASSPRQTQGETQYF
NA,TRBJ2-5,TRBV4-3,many,TGCGCCAGCAGCCAAGATGGCCAGCGGGAAGAGACCCAGTACTTC,CASSQDGQREETQYF
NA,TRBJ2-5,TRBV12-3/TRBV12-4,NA,TGTGCCAGCAGTGCGGAGGGGTCCCAGTACTTC,CASSAEGSQYF
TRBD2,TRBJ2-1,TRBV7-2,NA,TGTGCCAGCAGCCTTACTAGCGGGAGGTTCAATGAGCAGTTCTTC,CASSLTSGRFNEQFF
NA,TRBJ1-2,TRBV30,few,TGTGCCTGGAGTGTACCGGTAACCGGGAGGCCCGTAGGCTACACCTTC,CAWSVPVTGRPVGYTF
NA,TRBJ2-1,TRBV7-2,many,TGTGCCAGCCTAGGGGGGGGGAGGGTCAATGAGCAGTTCTTC,CASLGGGRVNEQFF
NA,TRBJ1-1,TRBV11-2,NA,TGTGCCAGCAGCTCTGGACCTCTGAACACTGAAGCTTTCTTT,CASSSGPLNTEAFF
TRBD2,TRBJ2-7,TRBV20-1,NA,TGCAGTGCTAGTGTCCTAGCGGGGGGACACGAGCAGTACTTC,CSASVLAGGHEQYF
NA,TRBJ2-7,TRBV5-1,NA,TGCGCCAGCAGCCCCCCCAGCAATGCCTACGAGCAGTACTTC,CASSPPSNAYEQYF
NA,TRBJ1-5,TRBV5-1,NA,TGCGCCAGCAGCTTGGTACCAGCTAGCAATCAGCCCCAGCATTTT,CASSLVPASNQPQHF
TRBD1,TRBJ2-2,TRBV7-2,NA,TGTGCCAGCAGCCAGGGACAGGGGGCATTCGGGGAGCTGTTTTTT,CASSQGQGAFGELFF
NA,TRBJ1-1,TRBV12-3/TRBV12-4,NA,TGTGCCAGCAGTTGGGCGGAGGGTATGAACACTGAAGCTTTCTTT,CASSWAEGMNTEAFF